This record covers a single T cell receptor beta chain. How the authors handled the data: Amplification with reference gene primers provided the estimates of nucleated cell counts. Sequenced by immunoSEQ multiplex PCR; TCRdb stores in-frame clones only, minus some. V and J calls and clone size follow that table, whereas D and trimming were derived from the DNA. The sample includes over 200,000 clones, around nine tenths of them seen just once. This sample is part of a study of blood T cell repertoires in COVID-19. For the study at large: Acute-phase and convalescent COVID-19 samples originated in the United States, Italy and Spain. Nucleic acid was either cDNA or gDNA, and it came from T cells, B-cell-depleted T cells, or PBMCs.

Trimming took off 6 bases at V and 4 bases at J, with 16 bases between the two ends. The CDR3 runs 15 residues. From germline, CDR1 is MNHEY and CDR2 SMNVEV (reference sequence). The sequence was collected from a woman aged 55-75 years with acute or convalescent COVID-19. The chain links TRBV27 to TRBJ2-1, with D unclear. Sample: peripheral blood. CDR3 residues: CASSPLGGPYNEQFF. The CDR3 DNA follows: TGTGCCAGCAGCCCTCTTGGCGGCCCTTACAATGAGCAGTTCTTC.